The 15 T cell receptor beta chains given below trace back to one sample, sequenced in a study of T cells in Graves' hyperthyroidism and ophthalmopathy. Amplification targeted TCR beta CDR3 regions from RNA transcripts. Carried out on the TCR CDR3, a first-round RT-PCR used the HTBI primer set. TCRdb ran MiXCR on the multiplex PCR reads and lists one entry per CDR3 protein. This table holds about 610,000 distinct CDR3 sequences, 16% found once. Specimen: blood. These TCRs come from a woman aged 40-49 years with Graves' ophthalmopathy.

This sequence joins TRBV30 and TRBJ1-6; unclear D gene. Germline CDR1 GTSNPN, CDR2 SVGIG (reference sequence). This CDR3 is built from 12 residues. V shed 3 bases and J shed 9 bases, with 9 bases lying between them. CDR3 loop: CAWRAISSPLHF. DNA of the CDR3: TGTGCCTGGAGAGCCATCTCTTCACCCCTCCACTTT.

This clonotype was observed a handful of times. The chain employs TRBV20-1 and TRBJ2-1; D is possibly TRBD2 (5 bases). V dropped 5 bases and J dropped 10 bases, with 12 bases sitting between them. From germline, CDR1 is DFQATT and CDR2 SNEGSKA (reference sequence). The length of the CDR3 is 11 residues. CDR3 protein: CSAFDPGEQFF. The CDR3 DNA is TGCAGTGCTTTCGATCCGGGGGAGCAGTTCTTC.

At least ten counts were recorded for this clonotype. CDR3 sequence (DNA): TGTGCCAGCTCACCACCATCCAGCGGTAAAGATACGCAGTATTTT. This encodes CASSPPSSGKDTQYF. V usage is TRBV18 and J usage is TRBJ2-3, with D perhaps matching TRBD2 (5 bases). CDR3 length: 15 residues. V was pared by 0 bases and J by 5 bases, with 12 bases between. CDR1 and CDR2 (germline): KGHSH, LQKENI.

This clonotype was recorded at least ten times. The V gene is TRBV13, the J gene TRBJ2-1; 9 bases line up with TRBD2. The CDR3 runs to 18 residues. Losses at the gene ends were 5 bases for V and 7 bases for J; bases not matched to a gene: 18. Looked up from germline, CDR1 is PRHDT and CDR2 is FYEKMQ (reference sequence). The DNA of the CDR3 is TGTGCCAGCAGCACCCGGGAGTCCAGCGGGAGGATGTGGAATGAGCAGTTCTTC. The encoded protein is CASSTRESSGRMWNEQFF.

This clonotype occurred a few times. This chain joins TRBV5-1 and TRBJ2-5; D is perhaps TRBD2 (6 bases). Germline V lookup: CDR1 SGHRS, CDR2 YFSETQ. There are 14 residues in the CDR3. V was pared by 4 bases and J by 1 base, with 11 bases between. CDR3 in DNA: TGCGCCAGCAGCGGCGGGGCAGCCCAAGAGACCCAGTACTTC. It yields the protein CASSGGAAQETQYF.

The chain uses TRBV5-1 and TRBJ2-7, with TRBD2 as a possible D gene (6 bases). Trimming left V 2 bases short and J 2 bases short, with 11 bases between. CDR3 length: 14 residues. CDR1 and CDR2 (germline): SGHRS, YFSETQ. DNA for the CDR3: TGCGCCAGCAGCTTCAACCCGGGAGCCTACGAGCAGTACTTC. It yields the protein CASSFNPGAYEQYF.

This clonotype was counted at least ten times. V usage is TRBV2 and J usage is TRBJ2-3, with 9 positions matching TRBD2. CDR1 SNHLY and CDR2 FYNNEI come from the germline V gene. Trimming took 6 bases from V and 3 from J; bases not matched to a gene: 10. CDR3 size: 16 residues. CDR3 DNA: TGTGCCAGCAGGGCAGGCGCGGGGGGGCCTACAGATACGCAGTATTTT. Translated, it gives CASRAGAGGPTDTQYF.

Notes on this clonotype: This clone may be a read error of a much larger clone one base away. The V and J genes are TRBV20-1 and TRBJ1-6; D not certain. Germline-derived CDR1 and CDR2 are DFQATT and SNEGSKA (reference sequence). Trimming took off 5 bases at V and 7 bases at J, with 18 bases between the two ends. The CDR3 has 15 amino acids. The CDR3 DNA reads TGCAGTGCTGGTGCCGGGTTAGTGAGGAATTCACCCCTCCACTTT. It encodes CSAGAGLVRNSPLHF.

This clonotype has at least ten counts. The chain has TRBV27 and TRBJ1-1; 7 bases line up with TRBD1. J lost 0 bases, V lost 10 bases, and 5 bases had no gene match. Per germline, CDR1 MNHEY and CDR2 SMNVEV (reference sequence). The CDR3 runs to 13 residues. In nucleotides, the CDR3 is TGTGCCACGAAGGGGACAGTGAACACTGAAGCTTTCTTT. As protein: CATKGTVNTEAFF.

The chain employs TRBV6-2 or TRBV6-3 and TRBJ2-2, with TRBD1 identical over 7 bases. Losses at the gene ends were 6 bases for V and 4 bases for J; bases not matched to a gene: 11. Per the germline V gene, CDR1 is MNHEY and CDR2 is SVGEGT. The CDR3 is made up of 16 amino acids. The CDR3 loop reads CASRGQGVPGTGELFF. CDR3 sequence (DNA): TGTGCCAGCAGGGGGCAGGGGGTACCGGGCACCGGGGAGCTGTTTTTT.

This clonotype was detected many times. The genes are TRBV11-2 and TRBJ2-3; TRBD2 matches at 11 bases. The CDR3 is 17 residues long. The germline V gene has CDR1 SGHAT and CDR2 FQNNGV. V trimming: 4 bases; J trimming: 0 bases; junction bases outside the gene matches: 6. The chain's CDR3 is CASSSRASGGSTDTQYF. DNA for the CDR3: TGTGCCAGCAGCTCTCGCGCTAGCGGGGGGAGCACAGATACGCAGTATTTT.

This clonotype was seen ten or more times. The chain recombines TRBV11-1 with TRBJ2-7; TRBD2 matches 11 bases. V lost 5 bases to trimming and J lost 1 base; unmatched junction nucleotides: 4. Looked up from germline, CDR1 is SGHAT and CDR2 is FQDESV (reference sequence). This CDR3 contains 15 residues. DNA of the CDR3: TGTGCCAGCAGCCTCCTAGCGGGAGGTTCCTACGAGCAGTACTTC. Protein: CASSLLAGGSYEQYF. Full variable domain (remainder filled in from reference TRBV11-1 and TRBJ2-7): EAEVAQSPRYKITEKSQAVAFWCDPISGHATLYWYRQILGQGPELLVQFQDESVVDDSQLPKDRFSAERLKGVDSTLKIQPAELGDSAMYLCASSLLAGGSYEQYFGPGTRLTVT.

This clonotype was seen ten or more times. The chain uses TRBV11-1 and TRBJ2-1; D remains ambiguous. The CDR3 has 14 residues. With 4 bases removed from V and 9 bases from J, the gap between germline ends came to 16 bases. CDR1 and CDR2 from the germline V gene are SGHAT and FQDESV (reference sequence). CDR3 DNA: TGTGCCAGCAGCTCCGATTGGGTTCCGAGTGAGCAGTTCTTC. It translates to CASSSDWVPSEQFF.

Only a few counts were recorded for this clonotype. This may be a read error: a much more frequent sequence differs by one nucleotide. Since the CDR3 does not end with the conserved phenylalanine or tryptophan, this likely comes from a read error. The chain has TRBV3-1 and TRBJ2-1; D uncertain. Deletions cut 2 bases from V and 0 bases from J, with 11 bases between. Germline V gene data show CDR1 as LGHDT and CDR2 as YNNKEL (reference sequence). There are 16 residues in the CDR3. The CDR3 DNA reads as TGTGCCAGCAGCCAATTGCCTAGGAGCTCCTACAATGAGCAGTTCCTC. It specifies CASSQLPRSSYNEQFL.

The chain uses TRBV7-9 and TRBJ1-4, with D maybe TRBD1 (6 bases). Germline-derived CDR1 and CDR2 are SEHNR and FQNEAQ (reference sequence). The CDR3 loop spans 14 amino acids. V gave up 6 bases and J gave up 4 bases, with 12 bases separating them. CDR3 sequence (DNA): TGTGCCAGCAGAAGAGGGGGGGTTAATGAAAAACTGTTTTTT. Its translation is CASRRGGVNEKLFF.